One sample yielded the 26 T cell receptor beta chains listed below, sequenced in a study of blood T cell repertoires in COVID-19. TCRdb's table, derived via immunoSEQ multiplex PCR, lists solely in-frame clones and lacks some. The sample lists over 200,000 clones; just over 85% were seen once. The sample was PBMCs or T cells enriched from blood (not recorded which). Source of these receptors: a man aged 18 to 29 who had recovered from COVID-19.

The chain has TRBV19 and TRBJ1-2; the D gene is possibly TRBD1 (6 bases). The CDR3 covers 15 residues. V was trimmed by 5 bases and J by 4 bases, leaving 17 bases between them. CDR1 and CDR2 (germline): LNHDA, SQIVND (reference sequence). The CDR3: CASSDQTGPFYGYTF. In DNA form, the CDR3 reads TGTGCCAGTAGTGATCAAACAGGGCCCTTCTATGGCTACACCTTC.

This rearrangement joins TRBV6-2 or TRBV6-3 to TRBJ2-3, with D unclear. V was clipped by 3 bases and J by 1 base, with 5 bases between them. The CDR3 has 13 residues. CDR1 is MNHEY, CDR2 SVGEGT, per germline. In nucleotides, the CDR3 is TGTGCCAGCAGTTATCGCGGCACAGATACGCAGTATTTT. Protein product: CASSYRGTDTQYF.

The chain is built from TRBV6-1 and TRBJ1-2, with D tentatively TRBD1 (5 bases). The V end was cut by 3 bases, the J end by 5 bases, with 19 bases between. CDR1 and CDR2 (germline): MNHNS, SASEGT. The CDR3 consists of 16 residues. The CDR3 spells CASSDRRQPQGYGYTF. CDR3 in DNA: TGTGCCAGCAGTGACCGCAGACAGCCTCAAGGGTATGGCTACACCTTC.

CDR3 sequence: CASSLSRSADTQYF. DNA for the CDR3: TGTGCCAGCAGCTTGTCTCGCAGTGCAGATACGCAGTATTTT. This chain joins TRBV7-9 and TRBJ2-3; D gene unclear. V was cut by 3 bases and J by 4 bases, with 11 bases left in between. CDR1 is SEHNR and CDR2 is FQNEAQ in the germline V gene (reference sequence). This CDR3 has 14 amino acids.

This clone was counted between two and nine times. This sequence joins TRBV7-8 and TRBJ1-1; the D gene is possibly TRBD1 (6 bases). CDR3 length: 15 residues. From germline, CDR1 is SGHVS and CDR2 FQNEAQ. Trimming removed 2 bases at V and 7 bases at J, with 17 bases between. The CDR3 sequence: CASSLSDHRVSEAFF. Written as DNA, the CDR3 is TGTGCCAGCAGCTTATCGGATCACAGGGTTAGTGAAGCTTTCTTT.

This chain connects TRBV19 to TRBJ1-1; D is uncertain. The CDR3 is 12 amino acids. Germline V gene lookup returns CDR1 LNHDA and CDR2 SQIVND (reference sequence). Between the trimmed V and J ends, which lost 7 bases and 2 bases, there was a span of 8 bases. In nucleotides, the CDR3 is TGTGCCAGTAAGGCGGGTAACACTGAAGCTTTCTTT. Protein sequence: CASKAGNTEAFF. Complete variable domain (other parts from reference TRBV19 and TRBJ1-1): DGGITQSPKYLFRKEGQNVTLSCEQNLNHDAMYWYRQDPGQGLRLIYYSQIVNDFQKGDIAEGYSVSREKKESFPLTVTSAQKNPTAFYLCASKAGNTEAFFGQGTRLTVV.

This clone is a singleton in its sample. V gene TRBV30 combines with J gene TRBJ1-5, with D possibly TRBD1 on 5 matching bases. This CDR3 has 15 residues. The germline V gene has CDR1 GTSNPN and CDR2 SVGIG (reference sequence). V lost 3 bases, J lost 0 bases, and 12 bases lay in between. CDR3 residues: CAWSDDSYSNQPQHF. The CDR3 DNA reads TGTGCCTGGAGCGATGACAGTTATAGCAATCAGCCCCAGCATTTT.

The chain uses TRBV5-1 and TRBJ2-1; maybe TRBD2 (6 bases). Germline CDR1 is SGHRS and CDR2 is YFSETQ. CDR3 length equals 13 residues. V was pared by 4 bases and J by 9 bases, with 14 bases between. CDR3 sequence (DNA): TGCGCCAGCAGCCGAAACCGACTAGTTGAGCAGTTCTTC. Translation gives CASSRNRLVEQFF.

The rearrangement links TRBV15 to TRBJ1-2; TRBD1 is a possible D gene (5 bases). V lost 5 bases, J lost 0 bases, and 13 bases lay in between. The CDR3 spans 15 residues. Germline V gene lookup returns CDR1 LNHNV and CDR2 YYDKDF (reference sequence). In DNA, the CDR3 is TGTGCCACCAGCTTGCACAGGAGCCCTAACTATGGCTACACCTTC. It is translated as CATSLHRSPNYGYTF.

This sequence joins TRBV7-8 and TRBJ1-6, with D perhaps TRBD1 (6 bases). The CDR3 covers 16 residues. The germline gives CDR1 SGHVS, CDR2 FQNEAQ. V was clipped by 0 bases and J by 0 bases, with 6 bases between them. CDR3 residues: CASSLADSSYNSPLHF. DNA of the CDR3: TGTGCCAGCAGCTTAGCGGACAGCTCCTATAATTCACCCCTCCACTTT. Looking up the rest from reference TRBV7-8 and TRBJ1-6 gives the full variable domain: GAGVSQSPRYKVAKRGQDVALRCDPISGHVSLFWYQQALGQGPEFLTYFQNEAQLDKSGLPSDRFFAERPEGSVSTLKIQRTQQEDSAVYLCASSLADSSYNSPLHFGNGTRLTVT.

The chain links TRBV10-3 to TRBJ2-7; D unresolved. Germline lookup yields CDR1 ENHRY and CDR2 SYGVKD. The length of the CDR3 is 15 residues. V was trimmed by 0 bases and J by 6 bases, leaving 15 bases between them. CDR3 DNA sequence: TGTGCCATCAGTGAGTCGATGCCAAGCATCGGCGAGCAGTACTTC. Translation: CAISESMPSIGEQYF.

As regards this clone: A single base separates this from a much larger clone, so it may be a read error. The chain couples TRBV7-3 to TRBJ1-1; a weak D match, TRBD1 (5 bases). V dropped 2 bases and J dropped 2 bases, with 6 bases sitting between them. Germline values: CDR1 SGHTA, CDR2 FQGTGA. CDR3 size: 13 residues. The CDR3 sequence is CASSLDSNTEAFF. CDR3 nucleotide sequence: TGTGCCAGCAGCTTAGACAGCAACACTGAAGCTTTCTTT.

The chain recombines TRBV4-2 with TRBJ1-2; D not certain. V lost 1 base and J lost 5, with 5 bases in between. The CDR3 has 12 residues. Germline values: CDR1 LGHNA, CDR2 YNFKEQ. The CDR3 loop is CASSQASYGYTF. CDR3 nucleotides: TGTGCCAGCAGCCAAGCGTCTTATGGCTACACCTTC.

This chain joins TRBV29-1 and TRBJ2-7, with 8 bases fitting TRBD1. This CDR3 is built from 14 residues. V shed 6 bases and J 3 bases; nucleotides not matched to a gene: 10. The V gene's germline CDR1 is SQVTM and CDR2 ANQGSEA. As DNA, the CDR3 is TGCAGCGTGCTGGACAGGGTCAGCGACTACGAGCAGTACTTC. This codes for CSVLDRVSDYEQYF.

The CDR3, as DNA: TGTGCCAGCAGTTTAGCGCTAGGGGTTGGAGCTTTCTTT. Translated, it gives CASSLALGVGAFF. The J gene is TRBJ1-1, the V gene TRBV12-3 or TRBV12-4, with D possibly TRBD1 on 5 matching bases. The V gene lost 0 bases and the J gene lost 10 bases, with 12 bases spanning the gap. The CDR3 is 13 amino acids.

J is TRBJ2-1 and V is TRBV28, with D tentatively TRBD2 (8 bases). CDR3 size: 17 residues. With 5 bases removed from V and 4 bases from J, the gap between germline ends came to 21 bases. CDR1 MDHEN and CDR2 SYDVKM come from the germline V gene. The chain's CDR3 is CASSTTSAIRGYNEQFF. CDR3 DNA sequence: TGTGCCAGCAGTACGACTAGCGCAATCAGGGGGTACAATGAGCAGTTCTTC.

The chain combines TRBV7-9 with TRBJ1-1; possible D gene TRBD1, 5 bases. Trimming took off 0 bases at V and 8 bases at J, with 10 bases between the two ends. CDR1 is SEHNR, CDR2 FQNEAQ, per germline (reference sequence). CDR3 length equals 13 residues. CDR3 region: CASSLALSGEAFF. CDR3 in DNA: TGTGCCAGCAGCTTAGCGCTTTCAGGGGAAGCTTTCTTT.

The rearrangement uses TRBV18 and TRBJ2-7; the D is unclear. Trimming pared 6 bases from V and 0 bases from J, leaving 18 bases between. CDR3 size: 16 residues. From germline, CDR1 is KGHSH and CDR2 LQKENI. The CDR3: CASSPRVRLDSYEQYF. The CDR3 bases are TGTGCCAGCTCGCCCCGTGTGAGACTCGACTCCTACGAGCAGTACTTC.

This clone was found a few times. V is TRBV28 and J is TRBJ1-1, with D possibly being TRBD1 (6 bases). The length of the CDR3 is 21 residues. V was clipped by 3 bases and J by 0 bases, with 29 bases between them. The germline CDR1 and CDR2 sequences are MDHEN and SYDVKM. The CDR3 sequence is CASSFDPTYEGQRSMNTEAFF. The CDR3 region has the DNA TGTGCCAGCAGTTTTGACCCAACTTACGAAGGACAGAGGTCCATGAACACTGAAGCTTTCTTT. Based on the CDR3 plus reference TRBV28 and TRBJ1-1, the full variable domain is DVKVTQSSRYLVKRTGEKVFLECVQDMDHENMFWYRQDPGLGLRLIYFSYDVKMKEKGDIPEGYSVSREKKERFSLILESASTNQTSMYLCASSFDPTYEGQRSMNTEAFFGQGTRLTVV.

This clone was observed a single time. This chain uses TRBV29-1 with TRBJ1-1; 9 nucleotides line up with TRBD1. Germline V gives CDR1 SQVTM, CDR2 ANQGSEA. The CDR3 has 14 residues. Trimming removed 5 bases from V and 5 bases from J; junction bases left unmatched: 9. The DNA for the CDR3 is TGCAGCGTTTGCCAACAGGGGGCCGCGACTGAAGCTTTCTTT. This translates into CSVCQQGAATEAFF. Full variable domain (outside the CDR3, taken from reference TRBV29-1 and TRBJ1-1): SAVISQKPSRDICQRGTSLTIQCQVDSQVTMMFWYRQQPGQSLTLIATANQGSEATYESGFVIDKFPISRPNLTFSTLTVSNMSPEDSSIYLCSVCQQGAATEAFFGQGTRLTVV.

V gene TRBV4-2 combines with J gene TRBJ1-1, with TRBD1 as a possible D gene (5 bases). CDR3 size: 14 residues. Germline V gene lookup returns CDR1 LGHNA and CDR2 YNFKEQ. The ends were cut back, 4 bases at V and 6 bases at J, with 15 bases in the middle. As DNA, the CDR3 is TGTGCCAGCAGCCCGTCCCGGGGGATCGCTGAAGCTTTCTTT. This encodes CASSPSRGIAEAFF.

The chain employs TRBV2 and TRBJ2-5; D perhaps matches TRBD1 (7 bases). Between the trimmed V and J ends, which lost 1 base and 4 bases, there was a span of 19 bases. The CDR3 runs 17 residues. The germline CDR1 and CDR2 sequences are SNHLY and FYNNEI. CDR3: CASSEGGRGVTGETQYF. In DNA form, the CDR3 reads TGTGCCAGCAGTGAAGGTGGCAGGGGGGTTACGGGAGAGACCCAGTACTTC.

This chain joins TRBV10-1 and TRBJ1-4; 11 nucleotides match TRBD1. Trimming took 5 bases from V and 13 from J; bases not matched to a gene: 15. This CDR3 has 16 amino acids. Looked up from germline, CDR1 is WNHNN and CDR2 is SYGVQD (reference sequence). CDR3 amino acids: CASSPFGTGGGLGLFF. CDR3 sequence (DNA): TGCGCCAGCAGTCCCTTCGGGACAGGGGGGGGGTTGGGACTGTTTTTT.

V and J are TRBV28 and TRBJ2-7; a possible D gene is TRBD2 (5 bases). The CDR3 contains 12 residues. Between the trimmed V and J ends, which lost 6 bases and 7 bases, there was a span of 13 bases. Germline V gene sequence: CDR1 MDHEN, CDR2 SYDVKM. The CDR3 nucleotides read TGTGCCAGCAGGACGGGGTTAGGGGAGCAGTACTTC. This gives the protein CASRTGLGEQYF.

V is TRBV4-1 and J is TRBJ2-1; TRBD2 matches 7 bases. Trimming removed 1 base from V and 10 bases from J; junction bases left unmatched: 4. The CDR3 runs 13 residues. The germline V gene has CDR1 MGHRA and CDR2 YSYEKL. Written as DNA, the CDR3 is TGCGCCAGCAGCCAAGTAGGGCGGGAGGAGCAGTTCTTC. Translated, it gives CASSQVGREEQFF.

This clone was counted only a few times. This chain connects TRBV3-1 (or the pseudogene TRBV3-2) to TRBJ2-7; 8 positions agree with TRBD1. This CDR3 is built from 13 residues. Germline assignment: CDR1 LGHDT and CDR2 YNNKEL (reference sequence). Trimming cost V 3 bases and J 6 bases; bases outside gene matches: 4. CDR3 sequence reads: CASSHQTGVEQYF. The CDR3 DNA reads TGTGCCAGCAGCCACCAGACAGGGGTCGAGCAGTACTTC.